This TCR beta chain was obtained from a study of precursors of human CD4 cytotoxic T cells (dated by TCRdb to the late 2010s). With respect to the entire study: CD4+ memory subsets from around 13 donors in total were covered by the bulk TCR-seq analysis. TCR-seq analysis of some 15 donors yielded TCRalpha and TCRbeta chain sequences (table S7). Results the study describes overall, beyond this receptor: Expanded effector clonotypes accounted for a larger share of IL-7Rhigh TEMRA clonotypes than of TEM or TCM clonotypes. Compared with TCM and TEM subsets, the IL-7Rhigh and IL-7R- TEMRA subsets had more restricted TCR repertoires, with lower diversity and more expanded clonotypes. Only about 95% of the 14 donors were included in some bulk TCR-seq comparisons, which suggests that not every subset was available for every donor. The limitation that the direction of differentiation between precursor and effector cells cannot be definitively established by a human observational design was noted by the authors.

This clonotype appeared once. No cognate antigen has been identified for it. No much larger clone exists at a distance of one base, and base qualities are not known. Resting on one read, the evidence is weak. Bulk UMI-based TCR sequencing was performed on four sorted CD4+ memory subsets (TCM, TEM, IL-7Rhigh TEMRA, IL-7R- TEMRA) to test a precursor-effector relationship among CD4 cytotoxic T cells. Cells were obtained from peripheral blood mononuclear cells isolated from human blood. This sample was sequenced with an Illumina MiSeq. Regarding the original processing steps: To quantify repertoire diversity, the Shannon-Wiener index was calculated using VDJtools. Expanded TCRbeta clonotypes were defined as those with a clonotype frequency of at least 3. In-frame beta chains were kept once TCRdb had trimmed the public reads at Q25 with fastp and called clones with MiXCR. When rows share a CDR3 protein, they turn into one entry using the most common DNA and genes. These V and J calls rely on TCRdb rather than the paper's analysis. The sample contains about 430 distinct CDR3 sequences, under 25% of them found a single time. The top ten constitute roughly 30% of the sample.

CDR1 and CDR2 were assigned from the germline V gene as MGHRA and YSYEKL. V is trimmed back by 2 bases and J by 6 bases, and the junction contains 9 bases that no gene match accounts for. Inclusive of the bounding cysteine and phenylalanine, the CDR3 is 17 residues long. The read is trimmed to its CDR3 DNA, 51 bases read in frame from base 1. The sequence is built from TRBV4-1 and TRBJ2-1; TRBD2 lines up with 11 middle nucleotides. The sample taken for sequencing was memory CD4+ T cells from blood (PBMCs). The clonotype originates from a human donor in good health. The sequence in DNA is TGCGCCAGCAGCCAACCGGGACTAGCGGCTGGAAGCAATGAGCAGTTCTTC. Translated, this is CASSQPGLAAGSNEQFF.